The clone carrying this T cell receptor beta chain was counted between two and nine times. The source of the sample is a study of blood T cell repertoires in COVID-19. Study details: Samples representing acute and convalescent COVID-19 were sourced from the United States, Italy and Spain. Nucleic acid was either cDNA or gDNA, and it came from T cells, B-cell-depleted T cells, or PBMCs.

CDR3 length: 13 residues. The V gene's germline CDR1 is MNHEY and CDR2 SVGAGI. V lost 0 bases and J 7 bases, leaving 10 bases between the germline ends. As processed by the authors: Reference gene primer amplification gave estimated nucleated cell counts. The data were produced by immunoSEQ multiplex PCR, yet TCRdb's version contains in-frame clones alone and is incomplete. The V and J calls and clone size are taken from that table; D and trimming were inferred from the DNA. The data show roughly 100,000 clones, roughly 85% seen once. The sequenced material came from peripheral blood. This rearrangement joins TRBV6-5 to TRBJ2-7; D is unclear. The sequence came from a man in his fifties with acute or convalescent COVID-19. CDR3 DNA sequence: TGTGCCAGCAGTTACTCCCCCGAGTGGGAGCAGTACTTC. Encoded protein: CASSYSPEWEQYF.